This TCR beta chain emerged from a study of T cells in Graves' hyperthyroidism and ophthalmopathy. Whole-study findings and limits: Peripheral blood also featured most of the thyroid clonotypes expanded above 0.001. A median 6.5 months before onset, the model predicted ophthalmopathy.

Uncontrolled infection, other autoimmune disease, pregnancy or lactation led to exclusion. Every diagnosis used clinical symptoms, serum thyroxine and TRAb, thyroid ultrasound and orbital computed tomography. This clonotype has at least ten counts. Its antigen remains unidentified. Researchers amplified the TCR beta CDR3 regions from RNA transcripts. The HTBI primer set drove a first-round RT-PCR of the TCR CDR3. TCRdb reanalysed the multiplex PCR reads using MiXCR and keeps one entry per CDR3 protein. The sample contains a few hundred thousand distinct CDR3 sequences, 15% of which appear only once. The trim removed 4 bases at V and 6 bases at J, leaving 9 bases unmatched. The CDR3 consists of 17 residues.

This receptor was obtained from a woman in her thirties with Graves' hyperthyroidism. The sample comprised blood. The chain couples TRBV12-3 or TRBV12-4 to TRBJ2-1; 13 bases line up with TRBD2. CDR3 residues: CASSSGLAGDRSNEQFF. CDR3 coding DNA: TGTGCCAGCAGTTCCGGACTAGCGGGAGATAGGTCCAATGAGCAGTTCTTC.